The entry below describes one T cell receptor (beta chain). Random hexamers were used to reverse transcribe roughly 0.45 to 1 ug of RNA. TCRdb reanalysed the immunoSEQ multiplex PCR reads using MiXCR and keeps one entry per CDR3 protein. The data contain around 200,000 distinct CDR3 sequences, 85% to 95% of them singletons. Germline V gene lookup returns CDR1 SGHTA and CDR2 FQGNSA. V lost 0 bases and J 6 bases, leaving 6 bases between the germline ends. The CDR3 runs to 14 residues. The data are from a study of CD8 T cells in Susac syndrome. Sequencing of TCR beta was undertaken in CD8+ and CD4+ T cells derived from blood.

The sequence derives from a human donor with multiple sclerosis. The chain carries TRBV7-2 and TRBJ1-6; no firm D call. Sequencing was carried out using CD4+ T cells from PBMCs. The CDR3: CASSLARLNSPLHF. Written as DNA, the CDR3 is TGTGCCAGCAGCTTAGCTCGGCTTAATTCACCCCTCCACTTT. The full variable domain, in which reference TRBV7-2 and TRBJ1-6 provide the parts outside the CDR3, is GAGVSQSPSNKVTEKGKDVELRCDPISGHTALYWYRQSLGQGLEFLIYFQGNSAPDKSGLPSDRFSAERTGGSVSTLTIQRTQQEDSAVYLCASSLARLNSPLHFGNGTRLTVT.